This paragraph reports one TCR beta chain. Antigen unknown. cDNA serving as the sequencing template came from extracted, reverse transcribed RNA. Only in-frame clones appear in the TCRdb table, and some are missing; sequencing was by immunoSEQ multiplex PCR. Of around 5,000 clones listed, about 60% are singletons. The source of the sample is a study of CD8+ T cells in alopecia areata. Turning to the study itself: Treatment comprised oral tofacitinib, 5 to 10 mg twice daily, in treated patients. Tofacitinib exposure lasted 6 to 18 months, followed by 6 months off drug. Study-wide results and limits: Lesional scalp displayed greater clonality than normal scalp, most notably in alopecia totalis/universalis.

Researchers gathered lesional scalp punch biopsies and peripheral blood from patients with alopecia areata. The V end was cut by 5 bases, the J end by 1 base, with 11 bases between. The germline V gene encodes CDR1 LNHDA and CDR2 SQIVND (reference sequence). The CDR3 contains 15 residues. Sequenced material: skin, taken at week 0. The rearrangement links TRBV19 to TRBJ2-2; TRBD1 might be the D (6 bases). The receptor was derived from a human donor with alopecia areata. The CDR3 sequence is CASSHRDWNTGELFF. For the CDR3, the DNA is TGTGCCAGTAGTCACAGGGATTGGAACACCGGGGAGCTGTTTTTT.